Detailed here is one TCR beta chain. This receptor's antigen is unknown. Base-call qualities are not available, and no considerably larger clone is one nucleotide away. TCRbeta CDR3 regions were amplified from genomic DNA using the immunoSEQ Assay, a bias-controlled multiplex PCR. From the authors' description of their analysis: The number of nucleated cells in each sample was estimated from the amplification of reference gene primers within the assay. To quantify the absolute abundance of each unique TCRbeta CDR3 rearrangement, sequence reads were collapsed and filtered. For each sample, productive Simpson clonality was calculated by taking the square root of Simpson's diversity index across productive rearrangements. In its TCRdb copy, this immuneACCESS table keeps in-frame sequences only and misses some clones. Where compared with another copy, unresolved V genes explain less than half of these, and the others have no known cause. Clonal size and the V and J genes are those of that table, whereas D and trimming came from the DNA. This sample comprises a few hundred thousand clones, about 87% of them detected only once. Around 12% of the sample comes from the top ten.

The data were obtained in a study of blood T cell repertoires in COVID-19 (dated by TCRdb to the early 2020s). Regarding the research as a whole: Samples from collaborators originated in the United States, Italy and Spain and spanned both the acute and convalescent phases of COVID-19. The prospective study material was composed of cDNA or gDNA derived from T cells, B-cell-depleted T cells, or PBMCs. Deeply sampled blood TCRbeta repertoires from subjects exposed to, actively infected with, or recovered from COVID-19 were included in the dataset. The repertoires were released in a freely available public database meant as a resource for research on the immune response to SARS-CoV-2. The samples were drawn from the first 160 participants of the ongoing ImmuneRACE study and from 950 to 1,500 subjects provided by 6 global collaborators. Nearly every sample came with metadata listing a de-identified subject ID, COVID-19 status, age in years and sex. HLA class I and class II types, where available, came from metadata supplied by the sample provider rather than from assay-based typing.

CDR1 and CDR2, per the germline V gene, are MDHEN and SYDVKM. V loses 10 bases of germline sequence and J loses 2 bases, and the interval between the two ends is 13 bases. The CDR3 has 13 amino acids, counting the end cysteine and phenylalanine. Just CDR3 DNA is preserved here, 39 bases in frame from base 1. Overall study outcomes, separate from this receptor: The amount of clinical and demographic metadata varied by source and participant and was provided uncurated.

In Seattle, one collaborating source enrolled patients while the infection was active and tracked those patients longitudinally over the course of disease. Whole blood was collected in K2EDTA tubes by collaborating institutions according to the institutions' own protocols. For TCRbeta analysis, collaborators shipped samples in one of three forms: frozen whole blood, isolated PBMCs, or DNA extracted from either of those sample types. Specimen: peripheral blood. The TCR sequence derives from a woman in her forties or fifties with COVID-19, enrolled during active disease. The chain employs TRBV28 and TRBJ2-3; the D segment could be TRBD1, given 5 matching bases. Here the CDR3 is given as CATVTELTDTQYF. The nucleotide sequence is given as TGTGCCACAGTGACAGAACTCACAGATACGCAGTATTTT. Reference TRBV28 and TRBJ2-3 proteins supply the regions before and after the CDR3; the full variable domain is: DVKVTQSSRYLVKRTGEKVFLECVQDMDHENMFWYRQDPGLGLRLIYFSYDVKMKEKGDIPEGYSVSREKKERFSLILESASTNQTSMYLCATVTELTDTQYFGPGTRLTVL.